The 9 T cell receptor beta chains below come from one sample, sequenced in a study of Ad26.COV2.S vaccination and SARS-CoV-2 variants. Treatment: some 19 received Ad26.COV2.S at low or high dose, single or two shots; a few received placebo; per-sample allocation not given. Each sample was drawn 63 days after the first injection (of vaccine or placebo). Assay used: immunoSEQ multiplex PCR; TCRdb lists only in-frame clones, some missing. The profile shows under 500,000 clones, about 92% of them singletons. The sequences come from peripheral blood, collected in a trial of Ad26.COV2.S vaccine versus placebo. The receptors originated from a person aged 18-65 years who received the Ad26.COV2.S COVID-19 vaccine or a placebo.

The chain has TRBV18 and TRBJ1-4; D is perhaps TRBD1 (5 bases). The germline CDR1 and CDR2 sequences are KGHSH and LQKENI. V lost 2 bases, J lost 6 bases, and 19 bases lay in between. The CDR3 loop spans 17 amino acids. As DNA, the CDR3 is TGTGCCAGCTCACCAAGGTATTGGGGCAGCCAAGATGAAAAACTGTTTTTT. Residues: CASSPRYWGSQDEKLFF.

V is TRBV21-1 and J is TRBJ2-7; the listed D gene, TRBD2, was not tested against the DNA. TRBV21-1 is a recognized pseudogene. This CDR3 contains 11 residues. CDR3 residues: CARWGGYEQYF. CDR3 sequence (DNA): TGTGCCAGATGGGGGGGCTACGAGCAGTACTTC.

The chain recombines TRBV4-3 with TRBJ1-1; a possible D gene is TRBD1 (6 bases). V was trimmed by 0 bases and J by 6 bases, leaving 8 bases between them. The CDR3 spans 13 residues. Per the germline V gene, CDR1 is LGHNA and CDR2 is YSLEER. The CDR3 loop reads CASSQDWTAEAFF. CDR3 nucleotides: TGCGCCAGCAGCCAAGATTGGACAGCTGAAGCTTTCTTT.

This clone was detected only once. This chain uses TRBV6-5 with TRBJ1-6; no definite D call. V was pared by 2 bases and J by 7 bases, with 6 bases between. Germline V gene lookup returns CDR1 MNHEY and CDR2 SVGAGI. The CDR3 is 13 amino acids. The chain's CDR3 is CASSYERNSPLHF. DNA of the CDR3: TGTGCCAGCAGTTACGAGCGAAATTCACCCCTCCACTTT.

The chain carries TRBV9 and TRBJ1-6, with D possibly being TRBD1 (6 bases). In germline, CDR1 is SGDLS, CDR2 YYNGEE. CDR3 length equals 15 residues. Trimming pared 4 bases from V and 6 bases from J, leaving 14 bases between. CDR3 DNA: TGTGCCAGCAGCTCGTCAGGGGTTATTAATTCACCCCTCCACTTT. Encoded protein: CASSSSGVINSPLHF.

In DNA form, the CDR3 reads TGCGCCAGCAGCCAAGCGACTAGCACAGATACGCAGTATTTT. This codes for CASSQATSTDTQYF. The genes are TRBV4-3 and TRBJ2-3; D not resolved. Trimming left V 1 base short and J 0 bases short, with 5 bases between. This CDR3 spans 14 amino acids. Germline CDR1 and CDR2: LGHNA and YSLEER.

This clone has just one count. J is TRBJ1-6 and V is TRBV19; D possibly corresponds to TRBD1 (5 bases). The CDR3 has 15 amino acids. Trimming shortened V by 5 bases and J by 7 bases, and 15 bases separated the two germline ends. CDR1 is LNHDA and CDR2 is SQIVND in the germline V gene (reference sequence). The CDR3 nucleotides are TGTGCCAGTAGTGCACCGGGACTGCTCAATTCACCCCTCCACTTT. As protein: CASSAPGLLNSPLHF.

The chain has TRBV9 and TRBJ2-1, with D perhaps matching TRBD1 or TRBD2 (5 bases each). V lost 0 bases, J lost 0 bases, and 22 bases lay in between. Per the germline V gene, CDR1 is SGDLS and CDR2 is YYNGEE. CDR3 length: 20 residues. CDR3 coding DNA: TGTGCCAGCAGCGTAGCAGACAGCCGGGGTACCCGACGCTCCTACAATGAGCAGTTCTTC. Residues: CASSVADSRGTRRSYNEQFF. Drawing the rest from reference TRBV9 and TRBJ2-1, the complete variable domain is DSGVTQTPKHLITATGQRVTLRCSPRSGDLSVYWYQQSLDQGLQFLIQYYNGEERAKGNILERFSAQQFPDLHSELNLSSLELGDSALYFCASSVADSRGTRRSYNEQFFGPGTRLTVL.

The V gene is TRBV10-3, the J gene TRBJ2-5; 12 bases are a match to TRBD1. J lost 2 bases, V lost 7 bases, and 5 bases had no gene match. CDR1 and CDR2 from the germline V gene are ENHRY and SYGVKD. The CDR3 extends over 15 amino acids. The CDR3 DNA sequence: TGTGCCATCAAGGGGGACAGGGGGCGTCAAGAGACCCAGTACTTC. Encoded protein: CAIKGDRGRQETQYF.